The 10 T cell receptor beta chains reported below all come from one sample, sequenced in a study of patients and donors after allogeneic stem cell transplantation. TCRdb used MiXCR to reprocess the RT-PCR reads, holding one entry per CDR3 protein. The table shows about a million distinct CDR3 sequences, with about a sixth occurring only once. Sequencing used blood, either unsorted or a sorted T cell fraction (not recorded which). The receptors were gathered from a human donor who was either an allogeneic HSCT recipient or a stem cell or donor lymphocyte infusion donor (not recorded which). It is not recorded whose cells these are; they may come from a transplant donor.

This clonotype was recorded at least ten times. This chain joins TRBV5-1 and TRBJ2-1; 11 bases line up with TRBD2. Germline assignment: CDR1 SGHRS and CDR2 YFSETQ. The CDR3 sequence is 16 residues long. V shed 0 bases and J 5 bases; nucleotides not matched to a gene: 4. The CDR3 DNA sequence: TGCGCCAGCAGCTTGGTCGGGACTAGCGGAAACAATGAGCAGTTCTTC. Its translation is CASSLVGTSGNNEQFF.

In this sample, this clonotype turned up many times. CDR3 residues: CASSSYPQGGGNQPQHF. The CDR3 DNA follows: TGTGCCAGCAGTTCCTATCCTCAGGGGGGGGGCAATCAGCCCCAGCATTTT. The rearrangement links TRBV12-3 or TRBV12-4 to TRBJ1-5; TRBD1 agrees at 7 bases. After removal of 4 bases from V and 2 bases from J, the junction contained 11 bases not matched to a gene. The CDR3 runs to 17 residues.

CDR3 in amino acids: CSARDPQGTQPQHF. The CDR3 DNA sequence: TGCAGTGCTAGAGATCCACAGGGAACTCAGCCCCAGCATTTT. The rearrangement links TRBV20-1 to TRBJ1-5; a weak D match, TRBD1 (6 bases). Germline-derived CDR1 and CDR2 are DFQATT and SNEGSKA (reference sequence). The CDR3 totals 14 residues. Trimming removed 0 bases at V and 6 bases at J, with 12 bases between.

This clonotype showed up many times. CDR3 sequence reads: CSADRNTEAFF. The CDR3 region has the DNA TGCAGTGCCGACAGAAACACTGAAGCTTTCTTT. This chain connects TRBV20-1 to TRBJ1-1, with D possibly TRBD1 on 5 matching bases. V shed 6 bases and J shed 2 bases, with 7 bases lying between them. This CDR3 is built from 11 residues. Germline V gives CDR1 DFQATT, CDR2 SNEGSKA (reference sequence).

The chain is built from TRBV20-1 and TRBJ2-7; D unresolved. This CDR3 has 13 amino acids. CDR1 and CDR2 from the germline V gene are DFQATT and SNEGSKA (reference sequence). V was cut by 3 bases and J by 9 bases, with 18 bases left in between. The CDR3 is CSASSTDLRGQYF. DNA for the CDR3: TGCAGTGCTAGTTCGACCGATCTACGAGGGCAGTACTTC.

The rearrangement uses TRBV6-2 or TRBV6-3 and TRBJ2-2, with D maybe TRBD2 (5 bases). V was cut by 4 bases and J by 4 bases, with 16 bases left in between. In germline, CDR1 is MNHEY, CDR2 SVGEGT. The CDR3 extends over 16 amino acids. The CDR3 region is CASSSEGLVATGELFF. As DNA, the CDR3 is TGTGCCAGCAGTTCGGAAGGACTGGTCGCCACCGGGGAGCTGTTTTTT.

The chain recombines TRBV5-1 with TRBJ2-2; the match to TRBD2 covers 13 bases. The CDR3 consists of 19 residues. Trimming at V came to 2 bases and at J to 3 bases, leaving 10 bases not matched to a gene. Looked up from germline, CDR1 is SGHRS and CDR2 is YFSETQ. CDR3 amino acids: CASSLRTSGSLRDTGELFF. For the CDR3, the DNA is TGCGCCAGCAGCTTAAGGACTAGCGGGAGTTTACGGGACACCGGGGAGCTGTTTTTT.

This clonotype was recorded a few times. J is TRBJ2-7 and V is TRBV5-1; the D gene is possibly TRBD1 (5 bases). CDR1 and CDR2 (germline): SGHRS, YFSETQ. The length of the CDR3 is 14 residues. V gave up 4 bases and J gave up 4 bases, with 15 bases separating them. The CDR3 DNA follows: TGCGCCAGCAGCCCCTCCCCAGACAGTTACGAGCAGTACTTC. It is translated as CASSPSPDSYEQYF.

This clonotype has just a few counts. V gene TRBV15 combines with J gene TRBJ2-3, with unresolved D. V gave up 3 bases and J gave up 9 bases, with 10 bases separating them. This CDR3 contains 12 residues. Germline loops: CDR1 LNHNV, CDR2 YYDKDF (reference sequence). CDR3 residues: CATSSRSQTQYF. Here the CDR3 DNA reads TGTGCCACCAGCAGCCGATCCCAGACGCAGTATTTT.

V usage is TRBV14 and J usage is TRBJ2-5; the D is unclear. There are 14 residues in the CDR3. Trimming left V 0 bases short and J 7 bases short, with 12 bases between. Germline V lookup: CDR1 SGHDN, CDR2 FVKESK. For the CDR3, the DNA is TGTGCCAGCAGCCAAGAATGGCAGTTTGGGACCCAGTACTTC. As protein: CASSQEWQFGTQYF.